This TCR beta chain was identified during a study of blood T cell repertoires in COVID-19. This CDR3 comprises 17 residues. Germline V gene sequence: CDR1 SEHNR, CDR2 FQNEAQ (reference sequence). Deletions cut 4 bases from V and 0 bases from J, with 16 bases between. The table came from immunoSEQ multiplex PCR; TCRdb's copy has only in-frame clones and leaves some out. The table lists about 260,000 clones, 75% to 90% of them singletons. This chain uses TRBV7-9 with TRBJ1-3; tentative D call: TRBD1 (6 bases). This sequence was found in a woman aged 35 to 49 who had recovered from COVID-19. The sample comprised peripheral blood. The CDR3 DNA reads as TGTGCCAGCAGCTCGCCCCTGGACAGCAGCTCTGGAAACACCATATATTTT. Protein: CASSSPLDSSSGNTIYF.